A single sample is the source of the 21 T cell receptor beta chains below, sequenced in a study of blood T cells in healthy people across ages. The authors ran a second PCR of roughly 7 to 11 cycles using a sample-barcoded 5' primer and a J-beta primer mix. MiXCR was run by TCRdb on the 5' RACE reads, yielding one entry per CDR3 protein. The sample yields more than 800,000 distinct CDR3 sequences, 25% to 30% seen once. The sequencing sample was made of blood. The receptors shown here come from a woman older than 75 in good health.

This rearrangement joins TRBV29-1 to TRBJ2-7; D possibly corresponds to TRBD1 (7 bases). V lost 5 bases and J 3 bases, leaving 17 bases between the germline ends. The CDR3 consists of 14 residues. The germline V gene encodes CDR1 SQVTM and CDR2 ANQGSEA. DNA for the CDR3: TGCAGCGTTCCAAGGGGGGACAGTAACTACGAGCAGTACTTC. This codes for CSVPRGDSNYEQYF.

The CDR3 protein is CASSSLASFTEAFF. The CDR3 nucleotides are TGTGCCAGCAGCTCCCTCGCCAGTTTCACTGAAGCTTTCTTT. This chain links TRBV7-2 with TRBJ1-1; D uncertain. The V end was cut by 4 bases, the J end by 4 bases, with 13 bases between. The CDR3 loop spans 14 amino acids. The germline gives CDR1 SGHTA, CDR2 FQGNSA.

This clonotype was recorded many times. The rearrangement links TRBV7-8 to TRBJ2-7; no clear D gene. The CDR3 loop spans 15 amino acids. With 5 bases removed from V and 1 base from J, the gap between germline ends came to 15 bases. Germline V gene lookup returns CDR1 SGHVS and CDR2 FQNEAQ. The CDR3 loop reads CASSRAAGESYEQYF. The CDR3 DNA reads TGTGCCAGCAGCCGGGCAGCCGGTGAGTCCTACGAGCAGTACTTC.

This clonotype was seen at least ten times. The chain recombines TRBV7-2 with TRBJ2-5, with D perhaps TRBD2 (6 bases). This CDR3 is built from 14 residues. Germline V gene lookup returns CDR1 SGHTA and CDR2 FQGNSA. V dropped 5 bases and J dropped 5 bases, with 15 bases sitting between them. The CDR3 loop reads CASSRLAPGETQYF. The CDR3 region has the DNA TGTGCCAGCAGCCGGCTAGCGCCGGGGGAGACCCAGTACTTC.

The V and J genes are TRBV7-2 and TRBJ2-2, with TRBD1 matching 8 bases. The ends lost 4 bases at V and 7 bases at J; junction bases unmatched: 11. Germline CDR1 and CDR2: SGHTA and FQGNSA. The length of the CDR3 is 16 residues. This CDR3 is CASSSGQGSKVGELFF. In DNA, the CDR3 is TGTGCCAGCAGCTCTGGACAGGGCAGTAAGGTCGGGGAGCTGTTTTTT. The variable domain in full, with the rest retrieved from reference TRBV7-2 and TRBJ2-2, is GAGVSQSPSNKVTEKGKDVELRCDPISGHTALYWYRQSLGQGLEFLIYFQGNSAPDKSGLPSDRFSAERTGGSVSTLTIQRTQQEDSAVYLCASSSGQGSKVGELFFGEGSRLTVL.

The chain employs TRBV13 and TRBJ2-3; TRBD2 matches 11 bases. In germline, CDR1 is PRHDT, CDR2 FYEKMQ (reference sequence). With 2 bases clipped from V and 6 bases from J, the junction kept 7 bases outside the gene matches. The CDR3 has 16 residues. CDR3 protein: CASSLCSGGAGDTQYF. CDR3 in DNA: TGTGCCAGCAGCTTATGTAGCGGGGGGGCCGGGGATACGCAGTATTTT.

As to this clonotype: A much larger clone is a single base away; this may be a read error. DNA of the CDR3: TGCAGTGTCCCGGGACTAGCGGGGTCACAGACCCAGTACTTC. Encoded protein: CSVPGLAGSQTQYF. This chain links TRBV20-1 with TRBJ2-5; TRBD2 aligns across 13 bases. Germline CDR1 DFQATT, CDR2 SNEGSKA (reference sequence). The CDR3 has 14 residues. Germline trimming cut 7 bases from V and 6 bases from J; bases unmatched to any gene: 8.

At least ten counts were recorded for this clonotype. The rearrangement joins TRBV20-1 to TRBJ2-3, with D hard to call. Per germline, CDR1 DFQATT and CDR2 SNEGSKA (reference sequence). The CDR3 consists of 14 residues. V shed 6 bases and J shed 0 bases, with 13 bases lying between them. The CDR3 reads CSATGFPSTDTQYF. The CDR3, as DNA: TGCAGTGCCACGGGCTTCCCTAGCACAGATACGCAGTATTTT.

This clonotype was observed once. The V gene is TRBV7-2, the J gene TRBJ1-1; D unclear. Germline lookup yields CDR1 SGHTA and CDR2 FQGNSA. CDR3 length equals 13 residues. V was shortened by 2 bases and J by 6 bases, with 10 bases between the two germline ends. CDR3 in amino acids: CASSLIPEPEAFF. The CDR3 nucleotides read TGTGCCAGCAGCTTAATACCCGAGCCTGAAGCTTTCTTT. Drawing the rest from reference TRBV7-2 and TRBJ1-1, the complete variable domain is GAGVSQSPSNKVTEKGKDVELRCDPISGHTALYWYRQSLGQGLEFLIYFQGNSAPDKSGLPSDRFSAERTGGSVSTLTIQRTQQEDSAVYLCASSLIPEPEAFFGQGTRLTVV.

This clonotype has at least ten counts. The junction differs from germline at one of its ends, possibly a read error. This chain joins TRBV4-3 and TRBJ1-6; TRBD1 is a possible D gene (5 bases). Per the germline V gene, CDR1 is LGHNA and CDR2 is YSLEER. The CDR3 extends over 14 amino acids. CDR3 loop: CASSPGTVNSPLHF. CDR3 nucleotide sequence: TGTGCCAGCAGCCCCGGGACGGTTAATTCACCCCTCCACTTT.

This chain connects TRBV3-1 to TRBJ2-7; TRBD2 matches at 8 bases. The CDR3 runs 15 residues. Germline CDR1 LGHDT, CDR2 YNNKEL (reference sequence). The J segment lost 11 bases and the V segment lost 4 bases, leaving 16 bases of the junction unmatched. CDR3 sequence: CASSPGGAGQEAKYF. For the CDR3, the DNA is TGTGCCAGCAGCCCCGGGGGGGCGGGCCAAGAGGCCAAGTACTTC.

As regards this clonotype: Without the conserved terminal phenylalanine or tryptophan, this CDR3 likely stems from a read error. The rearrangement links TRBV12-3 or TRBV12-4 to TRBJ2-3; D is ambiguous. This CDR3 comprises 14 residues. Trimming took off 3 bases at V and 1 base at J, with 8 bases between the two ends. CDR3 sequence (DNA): TGTGCCAGCAGTTTTGCGGTGCGCACAGATACGCAGTATTCT. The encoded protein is CASSFAVRTDTQYS.

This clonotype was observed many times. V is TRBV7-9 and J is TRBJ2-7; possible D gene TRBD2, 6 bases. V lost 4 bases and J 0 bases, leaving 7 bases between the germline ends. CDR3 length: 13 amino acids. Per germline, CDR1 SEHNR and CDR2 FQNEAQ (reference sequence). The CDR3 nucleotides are TGTGCCAGCAGCTCCGGGGGCTCCTACGAGCAGTACTTC. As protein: CASSSGGSYEQYF.

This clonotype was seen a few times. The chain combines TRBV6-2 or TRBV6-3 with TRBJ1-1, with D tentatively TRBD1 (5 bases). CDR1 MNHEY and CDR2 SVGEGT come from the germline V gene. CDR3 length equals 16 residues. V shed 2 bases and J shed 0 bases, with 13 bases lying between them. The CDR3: CASSYPRQKLNTEAFF. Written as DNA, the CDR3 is TGTGCCAGCAGTTACCCGAGACAGAAATTGAACACTGAAGCTTTCTTT.

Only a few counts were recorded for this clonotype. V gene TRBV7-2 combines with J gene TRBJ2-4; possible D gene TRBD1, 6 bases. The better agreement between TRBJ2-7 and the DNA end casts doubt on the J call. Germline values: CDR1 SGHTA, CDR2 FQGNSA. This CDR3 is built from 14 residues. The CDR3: CASSLQGNSHEQYF. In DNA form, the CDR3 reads TGTGCCAGCAGCTTACAGGGGAATTCGCACGAGCAGTACTTC.

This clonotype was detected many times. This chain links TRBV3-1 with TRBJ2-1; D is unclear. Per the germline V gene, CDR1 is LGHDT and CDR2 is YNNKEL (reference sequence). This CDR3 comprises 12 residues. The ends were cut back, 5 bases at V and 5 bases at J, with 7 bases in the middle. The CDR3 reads CASSAINNEQFF. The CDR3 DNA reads TGTGCCAGCAGCGCCATTAACAATGAGCAGTTCTTC.

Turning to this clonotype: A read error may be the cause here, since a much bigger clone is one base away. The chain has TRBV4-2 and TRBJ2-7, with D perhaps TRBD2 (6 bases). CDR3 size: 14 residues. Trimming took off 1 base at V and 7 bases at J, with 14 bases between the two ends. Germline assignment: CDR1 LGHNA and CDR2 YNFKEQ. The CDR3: CASSQAGLANEQYF. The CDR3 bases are TGTGCCAGCAGCCAAGCGGGACTTGCAAATGAGCAGTACTTC.

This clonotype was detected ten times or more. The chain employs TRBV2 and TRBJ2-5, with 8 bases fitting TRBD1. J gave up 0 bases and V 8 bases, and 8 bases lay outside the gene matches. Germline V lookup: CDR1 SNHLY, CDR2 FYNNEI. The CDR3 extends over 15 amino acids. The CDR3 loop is CASGQDRVDQETQYF. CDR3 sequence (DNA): TGTGCCAGCGGACAGGACAGGGTGGACCAAGAGACCCAGTACTTC.

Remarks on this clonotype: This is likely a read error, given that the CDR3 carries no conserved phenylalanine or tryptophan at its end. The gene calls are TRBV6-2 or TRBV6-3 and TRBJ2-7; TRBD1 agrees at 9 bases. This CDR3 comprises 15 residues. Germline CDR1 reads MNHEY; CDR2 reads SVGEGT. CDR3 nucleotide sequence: TGTGTCAGCAGACAGACCGGGACAGGGCACTACGAGCAGTACTGC. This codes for CVSRQTGTGHYEQYC.

The CDR3 sequence: CASSLAFGSGNTIYF. In DNA, the CDR3 is TGTGCCAGCAGCTTAGCGTTCGGTTCCGGAAACACCATATATTTT. This chain connects TRBV7-2 to TRBJ1-3; no firm D call. The CDR3 totals 15 residues. V lost 0 bases, J lost 4 bases, and 10 bases lay in between. From germline, CDR1 is SGHTA and CDR2 FQGNSA.

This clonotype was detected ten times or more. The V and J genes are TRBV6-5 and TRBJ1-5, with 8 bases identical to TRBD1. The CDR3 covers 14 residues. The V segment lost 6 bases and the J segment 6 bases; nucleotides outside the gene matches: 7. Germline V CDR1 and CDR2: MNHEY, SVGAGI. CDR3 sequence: CASRNDRGGQPQHF. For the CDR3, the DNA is TGTGCCAGCAGAAATGACAGGGGAGGTCAGCCCCAGCATTTT.